A single sample is the source of the 6 T cell receptor beta chains below, sequenced in a study of post-analysis software for immune sequencing data. Study-wide findings and caveats: Five TRBV segments (TRBV5-6, TRBV5-1 and TRBV20-1 among them) occurred more frequently in patients than in controls.

No antigen has been assigned to these receptors. Unique molecular identifiers were carried by the TCR beta cDNA libraries. TCRdb re-analysed the PCR reads in MiXCR, keeping a single row per CDR3 protein. This sample has a few hundred thousand distinct CDR3 sequences; 30% to 45% occur once, and the top ten carry around 5.2%. Input material: blood. All receptors derive from a girl under 18 with multiple sclerosis.

CDR3 sequence: CSVEDRVDSSQGEQFF. In DNA form, the CDR3 reads TGCAGCGTTGAAGACCGGGTCGATTCGAGCCAGGGTGAGCAGTTCTTC. This chain connects TRBV29-1 to TRBJ2-1, with a possible D match to TRBD1 (5 bases). The CDR3 spans 16 residues. Trimming shortened V by 0 bases and J by 9 bases, and 21 bases separated the two germline ends. The germline V gene has CDR1 SQVTM and CDR2 ANQGSEA.

A few counts support this clonotype. The gene calls are TRBV2 and TRBJ1-4, with TRBD1 matching over 9 bases. Germline V CDR1 and CDR2: SNHLY, FYNNEI. CDR3 length: 14 amino acids. Unmatched junction bases numbered 9, after V lost 8 bases and J lost 8 bases. CDR3 bases: TGTGCCAGCCGGTTGGGACAGGGTGACGAAAAACTGTTTTTT. Its translation is CASRLGQGDEKLFF.

This clonotype has only one observation. This may be a read error: a much more frequent sequence differs by one nucleotide. The rearrangement links TRBV20-1 to TRBJ2-3; TRBD2 matches 8 bases. Trimming took 6 bases from V and 4 from J; bases not matched to a gene: 9. The CDR3 totals 14 residues. Germline CDR1 DFQATT, CDR2 SNEGSKA (reference sequence). Written as DNA, the CDR3 is TGCAGTGCCCAGACTAGCGCCCGCGCAGATACGCAGTATTTT. Amino acids: CSAQTSARADTQYF.

In regard to this clonotype: This may be a read error, as it is one base from a much larger clone. The chain links TRBV13 to TRBJ2-1; D possibly matches TRBD1 or TRBD2 (6 bases each). CDR1 PRHDT and CDR2 FYEKMQ come from the germline V gene (reference sequence). The CDR3 loop spans 13 amino acids. Trimming cost V 3 bases and J 8 bases, with 11 bases left between them. The CDR3 region is CASSFEGGHEQFF. DNA for the CDR3: TGTGCCAGCAGCTTCGAGGGGGGCCATGAGCAGTTCTTC.

This clonotype was counted many times. V gene TRBV7-9 combines with J gene TRBJ1-4; D unclear. Germline lookup yields CDR1 SEHNR and CDR2 FQNEAQ (reference sequence). The V and J ends lost 5 bases and 13 bases respectively, with 14 bases between them. This CDR3 contains 12 residues. The CDR3 region has the DNA TGTGCCAGCAGCAATGCCAAAGGGCGACTGTTTTTT. It yields the protein CASSNAKGRLFF.

This clonotype was counted at least ten times. J is TRBJ1-5 and V is TRBV6-2 or TRBV6-3; D uncertain. CDR3 length equals 14 residues. V was cut by 6 bases and J by 1 base, with 10 bases left in between. The germline V gene has CDR1 MNHEY and CDR2 SVGEGT. CDR3 loop: CASSMTESNQPQHF. The DNA for the CDR3 is TGTGCCAGCAGCATGACCGAGAGCAATCAGCCCCAGCATTTT.